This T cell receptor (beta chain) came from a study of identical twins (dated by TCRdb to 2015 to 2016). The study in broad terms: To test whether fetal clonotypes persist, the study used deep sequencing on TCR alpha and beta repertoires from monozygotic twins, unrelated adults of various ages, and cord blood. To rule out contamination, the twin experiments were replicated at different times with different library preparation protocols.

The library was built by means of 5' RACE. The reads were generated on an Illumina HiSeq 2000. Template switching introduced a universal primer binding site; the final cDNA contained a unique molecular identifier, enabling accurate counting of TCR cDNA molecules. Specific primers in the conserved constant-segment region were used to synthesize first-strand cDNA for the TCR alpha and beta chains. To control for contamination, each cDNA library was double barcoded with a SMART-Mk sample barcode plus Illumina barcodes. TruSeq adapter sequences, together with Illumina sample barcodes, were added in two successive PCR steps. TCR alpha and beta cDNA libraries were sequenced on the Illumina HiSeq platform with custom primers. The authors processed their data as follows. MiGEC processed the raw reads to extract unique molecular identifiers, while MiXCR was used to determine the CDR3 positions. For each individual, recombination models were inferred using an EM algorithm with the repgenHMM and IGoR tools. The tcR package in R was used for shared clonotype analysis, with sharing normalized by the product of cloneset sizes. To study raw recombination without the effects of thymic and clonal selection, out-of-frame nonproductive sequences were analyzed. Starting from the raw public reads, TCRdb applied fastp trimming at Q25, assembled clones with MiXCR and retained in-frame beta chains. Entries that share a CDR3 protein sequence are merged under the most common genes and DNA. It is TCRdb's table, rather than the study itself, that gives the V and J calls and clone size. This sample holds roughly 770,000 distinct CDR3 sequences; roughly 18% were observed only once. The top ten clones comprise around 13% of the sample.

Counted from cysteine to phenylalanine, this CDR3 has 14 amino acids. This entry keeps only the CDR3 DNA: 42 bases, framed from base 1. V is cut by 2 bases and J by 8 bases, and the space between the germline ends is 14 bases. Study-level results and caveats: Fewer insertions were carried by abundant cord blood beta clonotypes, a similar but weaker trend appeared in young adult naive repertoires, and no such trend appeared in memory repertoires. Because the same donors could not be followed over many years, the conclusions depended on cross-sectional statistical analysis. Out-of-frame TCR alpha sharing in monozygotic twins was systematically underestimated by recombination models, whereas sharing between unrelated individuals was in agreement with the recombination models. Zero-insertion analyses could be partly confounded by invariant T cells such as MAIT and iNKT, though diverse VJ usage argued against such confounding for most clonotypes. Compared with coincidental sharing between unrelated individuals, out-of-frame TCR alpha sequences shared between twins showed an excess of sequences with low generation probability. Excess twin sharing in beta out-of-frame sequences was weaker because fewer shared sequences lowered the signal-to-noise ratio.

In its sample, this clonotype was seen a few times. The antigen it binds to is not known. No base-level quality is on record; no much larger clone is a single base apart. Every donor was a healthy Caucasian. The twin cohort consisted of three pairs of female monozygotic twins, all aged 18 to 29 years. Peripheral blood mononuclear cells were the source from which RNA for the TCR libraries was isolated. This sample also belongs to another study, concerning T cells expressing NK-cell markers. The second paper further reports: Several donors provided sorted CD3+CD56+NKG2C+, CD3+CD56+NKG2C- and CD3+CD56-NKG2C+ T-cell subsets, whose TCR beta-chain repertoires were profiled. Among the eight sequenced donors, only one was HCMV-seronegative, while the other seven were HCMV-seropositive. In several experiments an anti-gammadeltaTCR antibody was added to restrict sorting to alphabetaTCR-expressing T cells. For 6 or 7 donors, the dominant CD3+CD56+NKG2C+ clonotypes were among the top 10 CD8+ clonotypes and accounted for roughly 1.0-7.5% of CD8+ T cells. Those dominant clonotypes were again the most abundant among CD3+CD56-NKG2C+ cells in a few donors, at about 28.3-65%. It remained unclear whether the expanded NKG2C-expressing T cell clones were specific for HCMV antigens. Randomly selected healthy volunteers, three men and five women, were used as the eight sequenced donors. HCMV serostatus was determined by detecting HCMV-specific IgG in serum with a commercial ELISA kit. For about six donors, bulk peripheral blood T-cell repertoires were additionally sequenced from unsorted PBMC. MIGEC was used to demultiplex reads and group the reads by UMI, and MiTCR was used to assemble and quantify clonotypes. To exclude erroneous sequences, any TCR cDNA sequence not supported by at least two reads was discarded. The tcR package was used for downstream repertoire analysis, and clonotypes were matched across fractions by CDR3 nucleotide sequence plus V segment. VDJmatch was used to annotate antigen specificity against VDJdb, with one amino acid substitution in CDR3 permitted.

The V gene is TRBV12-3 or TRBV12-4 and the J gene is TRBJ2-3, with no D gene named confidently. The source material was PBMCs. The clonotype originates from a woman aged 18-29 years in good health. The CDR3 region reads CASSLRLGLGTQYF. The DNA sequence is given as TGTGCCAGCAGTTTAAGGCTAGGCCTGGGTACGCAGTATTTT.